These 10 T cell receptor beta chains came from one sample sequenced in a study of shared clonotypes between healthy human individuals. Some clones are missing from TCRdb's copy, which holds only in-frame ones; the method was immunoSEQ multiplex PCR. The sample consists of a few hundred thousand clones, roughly 84% of them appearing once. Sequencing was done on a sample of memory CD8+ T cells sorted from blood. Subset defined: CD45RO+ cells pooled with CCR7-negative TemRA cells. The receptors were sampled from a man in his late teens or twenties in good health.

About this clone itself: A much larger clone sits a single nucleotide away, making a read error possible. The chain has TRBV27 and TRBJ2-6; D is possibly TRBD1 (5 bases). This CDR3 contains 17 residues. CDR1 and CDR2 from the germline V gene are MNHEY and SMNVEV (reference sequence). V lost 3 bases and J 0 bases, leaving 12 bases between the germline ends. In DNA, the CDR3 is TGTGCCAGCAGTTTTACAAGGGGCTTCTCTGGGGCCAACGTCCTGACTTTC. Amino acid sequence: CASSFTRGFSGANVLTF. The whole variable domain, remainder taken from reference TRBV27 and TRBJ2-6, is EAQVTQNPRYLITVTGKKLTVTCSQNMNHEYMSWYRQDPGLGLRQIYYSMNVEVTDKGDVPEGYKVSRKEKRNFPLILESPSPNQTSLYFCASSFTRGFSGANVLTFGAGSRLTVL.

The chain recombines TRBV7-2 with TRBJ1-2; 8 bases line up with TRBD1. The germline CDR1 and CDR2 sequences are SGHTA and FQGNSA. This CDR3 is 15 amino acids long. With 7 bases clipped from V and 5 bases from J, the junction kept 12 bases outside the gene matches. CDR3 region: CASTPRTGSRYGYTF. CDR3 sequence (DNA): TGTGCCAGCACCCCGAGGACAGGGTCTCGTTATGGCTACACCTTC.

In nucleotides, the CDR3 is TGTGCCAGCAGCGCCGCCTGGGCCTACAATGAAAAACTGTTTTTT. This encodes CASSAAWAYNEKLFF. The rearrangement joins TRBV9 to TRBJ1-4; unclear D gene. V was trimmed by 3 bases and J by 5 bases, leaving 14 bases between them. Germline V CDR1 and CDR2: SGDLS, YYNGEE. The CDR3 loop spans 15 amino acids. Looking up the rest from reference TRBV9 and TRBJ1-4 gives the full variable domain: DSGVTQTPKHLITATGQRVTLRCSPRSGDLSVYWYQQSLDQGLQFLIQYYNGEERAKGNILERFSAQQFPDLHSELNLSSLELGDSALYFCASSAAWAYNEKLFFGSGTQLSVL.

The chain links TRBV5-6 to TRBJ2-7; D gene unclear. CDR1 is SGHDT and CDR2 is YYEEEE in the germline V gene. V shed 0 bases and J shed 4 bases, with 8 bases lying between them. The CDR3 covers 13 residues. As DNA, the CDR3 is TGTGCCAGCAGCTTGGCGGACGATTACGAGCAGTACTTC. Protein sequence: CASSLADDYEQYF.

The V and J genes are TRBV11-2 and TRBJ2-1, with 8 bases aligning to TRBD2. V lost 1 base to trimming and J lost 0 bases; unmatched junction nucleotides: 2. This CDR3 region has 16 residues. Germline CDR1 and CDR2: SGHAT and FQNNGV. The CDR3 spells CASSLVGTSSYNEQFF. CDR3 nucleotides: TGTGCCAGCAGCTTAGTTGGGACTAGCTCCTACAATGAGCAGTTCTTC.

V usage is TRBV27 and J usage is TRBJ1-2; no clear D. This CDR3 is 15 amino acids long. The V end was cut by 2 bases, the J end by 4 bases, with 14 bases between. Germline CDR1 is MNHEY and CDR2 is SMNVEV (reference sequence). The CDR3, as DNA: TGTGCCAGCAGTTTAGGGCGAACCCCCGGCTATGGCTACACCTTC. Amino acid sequence: CASSLGRTPGYGYTF.

This clone has a handful of counts. The CDR3 nucleotides are TGTGCCAGCAGAACAGGGGGGGAAATGAACACTGAAGCTTTCTTT. Translating it yields CASRTGGEMNTEAFF. The chain carries TRBV6-5 and TRBJ1-1; 8 positions agree with TRBD1. The CDR3 is made up of 15 amino acids. V shed 6 bases, J shed 0 bases, and the junction held 6 bases outside the gene matches. The germline CDR1 and CDR2 sequences are MNHEY and SVGAGI.

In its sample, this clone was seen a few times. CDR3 DNA: TGTGCCAGCAGGGATACAGGGTCCGGGTATGGCTACACCTTC. Translating gives CASRDTGSGYGYTF. V usage is TRBV5-4 and J usage is TRBJ1-2; D is perhaps TRBD1 (6 bases). The CDR3 runs to 14 residues. V lost 5 bases and J lost 5, with 16 bases in between. Germline V lookup: CDR1 SGHNT, CDR2 YYREEE (reference sequence).

This chain connects TRBV5-1 to TRBJ1-4; D possibly corresponds to TRBD1 (5 bases). CDR3 size: 14 residues. V was cut by 4 bases and J by 8 bases, with 15 bases left in between. Germline V gene sequence: CDR1 SGHRS, CDR2 YFSETQ. For the CDR3, the DNA is TGCGCCAGCAGCAAAGACAGTTCCGAAGAAAAACTGTTTTTT. Amino acid sequence: CASSKDSSEEKLFF.

The sample holds one count of this clone. V and J are TRBV6-5 and TRBJ1-5; no reliable D call. This CDR3 comprises 16 residues. Germline CDR1 and CDR2: MNHEY and SVGAGI. Trimming left V 2 bases short and J 0 bases short, with 11 bases between. In DNA form, the CDR3 reads TGTGCCAGCAGTTACAAAGGTCCTTATAGCAATCAGCCCCAGCATTTT. Protein: CASSYKGPYSNQPQHF.